This TCR beta chain was recovered during a study of T cells in Graves' hyperthyroidism and ophthalmopathy. Study-level points and caveats: Before onset, by a median of approximately 5.9 months, the model predicted ophthalmopathy.

This CDR3 is 13 amino acids long. V lost 0 bases, J lost 7 bases, and 10 bases lay in between. Looked up from germline, CDR1 is SGHTS and CDR2 is YDEGEE. RNA transcripts gave rise to amplified TCR beta CDR3 regions. First-round RT-PCR targeting the TCR CDR3 was performed with the HTBI primer set. TCRdb fed the multiplex PCR reads into MiXCR, producing one record per CDR3 protein. The sample records 450,000 to 700,000 distinct CDR3 sequences, around 46% being singletons. This clonotype has ten or more counts. Its specificity is unknown. The sequence was obtained from an adult woman with Graves' disease, either hyperthyroidism or ophthalmopathy (not recorded which). The specimen was peripheral blood or thyroid tissue (not recorded which). This chain uses TRBV5-8 with TRBJ1-1, with D possibly being TRBD1 (5 bases). This CDR3 reads CASSLVGVSEAFF. DNA of the CDR3: TGTGCCAGCAGCTTGGTGGGGGTGAGTGAAGCTTTCTTT.